This passage covers 22 T cell receptor beta chains from one sample sequenced in a study of monozygotic twins with inflammatory bowel disease. TCRdb re-called the 5' RACE reads, yielding one record per CDR3 amino acid sequence without DNA. The sample totals about 440,000 distinct CDR3 sequences. The sequenced sample was blood. Source of these receptors: a human donor with ulcerative colitis or Crohn's disease, or a healthy co-twin of an affected twin (not recorded which).

J is TRBJ1-5 and V is TRBV28. The CDR3 sequence is 12 residues long. Germline V gives CDR1 MDHEN, CDR2 SYDVKM. CDR3 protein: CASSLQRQPQHF.

The CDR3: CASSPKGGRETQYF. V is TRBV12-3 or TRBV12-4 and J is TRBJ2-5; without DNA, the TCRdb call of TRBD1 cannot be checked. This CDR3 spans 14 amino acids.

The V and J genes are TRBV2 and TRBJ2-5; as DNA is missing, the TRBD1 call by TCRdb cannot be tested. CDR1 and CDR2 from the germline V gene are SNHLY and FYNNEI. The CDR3 sequence is 13 residues long. CDR3 in amino acids: CASSRDLQQTQYF.

V is TRBV28 and J is TRBJ2-7; TCRdb picks TRBD1, but there is no DNA to check that call. CDR3 size: 15 residues. In germline, CDR1 is MDHEN, CDR2 SYDVKM. The CDR3 region is CASSFNRDSPYEQYF. The whole variable domain, filled in from reference TRBV28 and TRBJ2-7, reads DVKVTQSSRYLVKRTGEKVFLECVQDMDHENMFWYRQDPGLGLRLIYFSYDVKMKEKGDIPEGYSVSREKKERFSLILESASTNQTSMYLCASSFNRDSPYEQYFGPGTRLTVT.

The chain has TRBV12-3 or TRBV12-4 and TRBJ2-2. There are 16 residues in the CDR3. The CDR3 reads CASSLSLGPNTGELFF.

CDR3 sequence reads: CASSLLEQPQHF. This chain connects TRBV12-3 or TRBV12-4 to TRBJ1-5. This CDR3 comprises 12 residues.

The chain is built from TRBV6-5 and TRBJ1-2; the D call of TRBD1 rests on TCRdb alone, since no DNA is present to check it. The germline gives CDR1 MNHEY, CDR2 SVGAGI. CDR3 size: 14 residues. The CDR3 loop reads CASSFYRGPGGYTF.

This chain joins TRBV4-3 and TRBJ2-3. Germline V CDR1 and CDR2: LGHNA, YSLEER. The CDR3 totals 14 residues. CDR3 region: CASSQGLIRDTQYF.

This rearrangement joins TRBV5-1 to TRBJ2-3. The CDR3 length is 13 residues. Germline lookup yields CDR1 SGHRS and CDR2 YFSETQ. CDR3 amino acids: CASSLGSGDTQYF.

The chain carries TRBV5-6 and TRBJ2-2; TCRdb's D call of TRBD1 is untestable without DNA. The CDR3 has 14 amino acids. Germline assignment: CDR1 SGHDT and CDR2 YYEEEE. The CDR3 reads CASSLVSRAGELFF.

The J gene is TRBJ1-6, the V gene TRBV18; TCRdb indicates TRBD1, and absent DNA this call remains unverified. Germline CDR1 reads KGHSH; CDR2 reads LQKENI. The CDR3 consists of 15 residues. The chain's CDR3 is CASSPRQGTESPLHF.

The rearrangement uses TRBV5-1 and TRBJ1-2; TCRdb proposes TRBD1, but this gene call is untestable without DNA. Germline V CDR1 and CDR2: SGHRS, YFSETQ. The CDR3 length is 15 residues. CDR3: CASSLETGEWNGYTF. Using reference TRBV5-1 and TRBJ1-2 for the parts outside the CDR3, the full variable domain is KAGVTQTPRYLIKTRGQQVTLSCSPISGHRSVSWYQQTPGQGLQFLFEYFSETQRNKGNFPGRFSGRQFSNSRSEMNVSTLELGDSALYLCASSLETGEWNGYTFGSGTRLTVV.

The chain joins TRBV6-4 to TRBJ1-1; TCRdb's D call of TRBD1 is untestable without DNA. The CDR3 is 13 amino acids. The germline CDR1 and CDR2 sequences are MRHNA and SNTAGT. CDR3 sequence reads: CASRVSPNTEAFF.

This chain uses TRBV9 with TRBJ2-7; TCRdb gives TRBD2 as the D gene, but with no DNA this cannot be confirmed. Germline lookup yields CDR1 SGDLS and CDR2 YYNGEE. This CDR3 comprises 15 residues. CDR3 amino acids: CASSAPPLSTYEQYF.

The rearrangement joins TRBV18 to TRBJ2-3; TCRdb lists TRBD1, though no DNA is available to test this call. The germline V gene encodes CDR1 KGHSH and CDR2 LQKENI. This CDR3 has 17 residues. The CDR3 spells CASSPPGTKELTDTQYF.

The chain recombines TRBV18 with TRBJ1-5; checking the TCRdb D call of TRBD1 is not possible without DNA. CDR1 and CDR2 from the germline V gene are KGHSH and LQKENI. The length of the CDR3 is 15 residues. The CDR3 sequence: CASSPNTGSRQPQHF.

The rearrangement joins TRBV6-5 to TRBJ2-1; lacking DNA, the TRBD2 call made by TCRdb goes unchecked. Germline V lookup: CDR1 MNHEY, CDR2 SVGAGI. The CDR3 loop spans 13 amino acids. The CDR3 region is CASSYSMTGGQFF.

The J gene is TRBJ2-1, the V gene TRBV12-3 or TRBV12-4; the D call from TCRdb, TRBD2, cannot be confirmed without DNA. This CDR3 is 16 amino acids long. CDR3 sequence reads: CASSLGTSEPHNEQFF.

The CDR3 here is CASTTSTGELFF. The chain couples TRBV7-2 to TRBJ2-2. Germline-derived CDR1 and CDR2 are SGHTA and FQGNSA. The CDR3 contains 12 residues.

J is TRBJ1-5 and V is TRBV10-1; TCRdb picks TRBD1, but there is no DNA to check that call. The length of the CDR3 is 15 residues. CDR1 is WNHNN and CDR2 is SYGVQD in the germline V gene (reference sequence). CDR3 residues: CASSGDIMGDQPQHF.

CDR3 protein: CASSVELLQTQYF. The V and J genes are TRBV9 and TRBJ2-5. CDR1 is SGDLS and CDR2 is YYNGEE in the germline V gene. The CDR3 has 13 residues.

V usage is TRBV10-3 and J usage is TRBJ1-6. The CDR3 length is 13 residues. Germline CDR1 and CDR2: ENHRY and SYGVKD. The CDR3 reads CAISVQNNSPLHF.